The source of this T cell receptor (beta chain) is a study of PD-L1 blockade in urothelial cancer. Study-level information: Administration of atezolizumab to patients began in about 2014, at 1,200 mg intravenously every 3 weeks. Twenty-five out of 29 patients were men whose urothelial cancer was bladder-origin.

Time point of the sample: peripheral blood 6 weeks after treatment start. Diagnoses among patients were locally advanced or metastatic urothelial carcinoma. Each patient supplied 1 to 8 pretreatment and on-treatment samples. The CDR3 spans 15 residues. V gave up 6 bases and J gave up 2 bases, with 16 bases separating them. Germline V gene data show CDR1 as LNHDA and CDR2 as SQIVND (reference sequence). Clones were read by immunoSEQ multiplex PCR, and TCRdb kept only the in-frame ones, dropping some. Of about 120,000 clones listed, about 82% are singletons. The origin of this receptor is a man aged 45-60 years with urothelial cancer. Here the sequenced sample was PBMCs, taken around atezolizumab (anti-PD-L1) treatment. V is TRBV19 and J is TRBJ2-5; the D gene is possibly TRBD1 (6 bases). The DNA for the CDR3 is TGTGCCAGTAGACTCAGGGGATCTAGGCAAGAGACCCAGTACTTC. Translated, it gives CASRLRGSRQETQYF. Combining the CDR3 with reference TRBV19 and TRBJ2-5 gives the whole variable domain DGGITQSPKYLFRKEGQNVTLSCEQNLNHDAMYWYRQDPGQGLRLIYYSQIVNDFQKGDIAEGYSVSREKKESFPLTVTSAQKNPTAFYLCASRLRGSRQETQYFGPGTRLLVL.